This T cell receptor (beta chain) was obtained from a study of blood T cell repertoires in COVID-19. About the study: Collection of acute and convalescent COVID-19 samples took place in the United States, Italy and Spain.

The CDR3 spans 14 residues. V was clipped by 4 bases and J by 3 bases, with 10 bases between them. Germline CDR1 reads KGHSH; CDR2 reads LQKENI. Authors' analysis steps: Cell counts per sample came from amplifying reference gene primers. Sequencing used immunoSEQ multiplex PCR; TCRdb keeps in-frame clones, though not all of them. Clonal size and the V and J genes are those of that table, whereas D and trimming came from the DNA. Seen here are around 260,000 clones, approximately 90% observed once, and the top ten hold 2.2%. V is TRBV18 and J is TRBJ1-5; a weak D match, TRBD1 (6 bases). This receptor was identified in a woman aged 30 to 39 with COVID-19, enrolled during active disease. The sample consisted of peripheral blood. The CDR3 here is CASSQGQYNQPQHF. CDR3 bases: TGTGCCAGCTCACAAGGACAGTACAATCAGCCCCAGCATTTT.